This TCR beta chain was captured in a study of blood T cells in healthy people across ages. A second PCR of roughly 7 to 11 cycles used a sample-barcoded 5' primer and a J-beta primer mix. Via MiXCR, TCRdb re-called the 5' RACE reads, giving one row per CDR3 protein. The data show approximately 1.5 million distinct CDR3 sequences, with less than 45% seen just once and about 4% held by the top ten. Germline assignment: CDR1 MNHEY and CDR2 SMNVEV (reference sequence). The CDR3 extends over 15 amino acids. The V and J ends lost 6 bases and 5 bases, in that order; junction bases with no gene match: 6. The TCR comes from a woman under 30 in good health. Sequencing was done on a sample of blood. V gene TRBV27 combines with J gene TRBJ2-2; 10 bases line up with TRBD2. CDR3 loop: CASRKSGRGTGELFF. In DNA form, the CDR3 reads TGTGCCAGCAGAAAAAGCGGGAGGGGGACCGGGGAGCTGTTTTTT.